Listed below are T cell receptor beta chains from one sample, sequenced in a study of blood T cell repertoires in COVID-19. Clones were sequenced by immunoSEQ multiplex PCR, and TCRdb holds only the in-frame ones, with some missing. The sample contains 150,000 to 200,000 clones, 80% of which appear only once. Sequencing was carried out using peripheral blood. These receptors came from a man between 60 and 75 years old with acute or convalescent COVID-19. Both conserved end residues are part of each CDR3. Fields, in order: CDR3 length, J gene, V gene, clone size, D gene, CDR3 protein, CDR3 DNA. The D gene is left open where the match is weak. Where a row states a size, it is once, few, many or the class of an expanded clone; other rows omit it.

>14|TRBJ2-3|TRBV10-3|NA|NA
CAISDGAVTDTQYF
TGTGCCATCAGTGATGGAGCGGTGACAGATACGCAGTATTTT
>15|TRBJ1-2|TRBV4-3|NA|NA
CASSQDEGIGYGYTF
TGCGCCAGCAGCCAAGATGAGGGTATTGGCTATGGCTACACCTTC
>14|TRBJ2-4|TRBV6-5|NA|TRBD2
CASEIAGGGNIQYF
TGTGCCAGCGAAATAGCGGGAGGGGGAAACATTCAGTACTTC
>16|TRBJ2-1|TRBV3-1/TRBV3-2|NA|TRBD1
CASSPTQLGQANEQFF
TGTGCCAGCAGCCCGACTCAGCTGGGACAGGCTAATGAGCAGTTCTTC
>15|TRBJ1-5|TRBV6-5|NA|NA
CASSYSGISNQPQHF
TGTGCCAGCAGTTATTCCGGGATTAGCAATCAGCCCCAGCATTTT
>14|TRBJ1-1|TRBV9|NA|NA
CASSVEQGFTEAFF
TGTGCCAGCAGCGTAGAGCAGGGATTCACTGAAGCTTTCTTT
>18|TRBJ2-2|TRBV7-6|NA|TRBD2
CASSFGASGSPNTGELFF
TGTGCCAGCAGCTTCGGAGCTAGCGGGAGCCCGAACACCGGGGAGCTGTTTTTT
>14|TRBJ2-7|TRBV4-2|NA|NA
CASSQDFLTGEQYF
TGTGCCAGCAGCCAAGACTTCCTGACCGGGGAGCAGTACTTC
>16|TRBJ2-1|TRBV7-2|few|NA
CASSLSFTGRYNEQFF
TGTGCCAGCAGCTTAAGTTTTACAGGGCGCTACAATGAGCAGTTCTTC
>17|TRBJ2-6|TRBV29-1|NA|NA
CSAFSTGGESGANVLTF
TGCAGCGCTTTCTCGACAGGTGGGGAATCTGGGGCCAACGTCCTGACTTTC
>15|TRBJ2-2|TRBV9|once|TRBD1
CASSPDRANTGELFF
TGTGCCAGCAGCCCCGACAGGGCCAACACCGGGGAGCTGTTTTTT
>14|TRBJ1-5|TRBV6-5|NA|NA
CASSLGGSNQPQHF
TGTGCCAGCAGTTTAGGAGGAAGCAATCAGCCCCAGCATTTT
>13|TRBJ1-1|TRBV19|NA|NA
CASSMQLNTEAFF
TGTGCCAGTAGTATGCAGTTAAACACTGAAGCTTTCTTT
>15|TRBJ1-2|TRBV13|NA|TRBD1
CASSNSGGAINGYTF
TGTGCCAGCAGCAATTCAGGGGGCGCTATCAATGGCTACACCTTC
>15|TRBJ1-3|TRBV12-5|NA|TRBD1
CASGLGGGGGNTIYF
TGTGCTAGTGGTTTGGGAGGGGGCGGTGGAAACACCATATATTTT
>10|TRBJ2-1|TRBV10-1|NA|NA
CARALNEQFF
TGCGCCAGGGCCTTAAATGAGCAGTTCTTC
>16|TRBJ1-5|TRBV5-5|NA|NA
CASSLLGGVDNQPQHF
TGTGCCAGCAGCTTGCTGGGGGGTGTAGACAATCAGCCCCAGCATTTT